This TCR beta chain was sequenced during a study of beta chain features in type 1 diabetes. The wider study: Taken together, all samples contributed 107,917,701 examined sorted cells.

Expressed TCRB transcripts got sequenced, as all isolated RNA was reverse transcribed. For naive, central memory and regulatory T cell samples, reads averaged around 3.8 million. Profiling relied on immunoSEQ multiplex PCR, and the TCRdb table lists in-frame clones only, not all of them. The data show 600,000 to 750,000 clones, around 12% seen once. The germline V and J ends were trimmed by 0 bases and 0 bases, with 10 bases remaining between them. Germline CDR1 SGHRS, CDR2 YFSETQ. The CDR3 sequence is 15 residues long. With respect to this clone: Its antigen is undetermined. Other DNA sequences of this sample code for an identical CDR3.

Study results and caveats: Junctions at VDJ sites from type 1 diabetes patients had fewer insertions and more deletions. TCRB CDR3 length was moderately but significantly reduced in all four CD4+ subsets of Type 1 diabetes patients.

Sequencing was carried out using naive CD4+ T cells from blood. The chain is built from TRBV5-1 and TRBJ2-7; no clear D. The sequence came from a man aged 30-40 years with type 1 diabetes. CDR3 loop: CASSLGPDSSYEQYF. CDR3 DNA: TGCGCCAGCAGCTTGGGTCCGGATTCCTCCTACGAGCAGTACTTC.